This TCR beta chain emerged from a study of blood T cell repertoires in COVID-19. Across the whole study: Samples came from the United States, Italy and Spain, spanning acute and convalescent COVID-19. T cells, B-cell-depleted T cells, or PBMCs provided the cDNA or gDNA that served as material.

CDR3 length: 14 residues. With 2 bases removed from V and 5 bases from J, the gap between germline ends came to 11 bases. Per the germline V gene, CDR1 is MNHEY and CDR2 is SVGAGI. Participant-given clinical history determined each cohort assignment. Two negative PCRs, clearance, or symptom resolution characterized the recovered Cohort 3 donors. The repertoire was sequenced with immunoSEQ multiplex PCR; TCRdb's copy has only in-frame clones and lacks some. Of more than 400,000 clones listed, roughly nine tenths are singletons. The V gene is TRBV6-5, the J gene TRBJ2-3; D possibly corresponds to TRBD1 (6 bases). This receptor was identified in a woman between 18 and 30 years old who had recovered from COVID-19. Source material: PBMCs or T cells enriched from blood (not recorded which). CDR3: CASSYGGNRDTQYF. CDR3 in DNA: TGTGCCAGCAGTTACGGGGGCAACAGAGATACGCAGTATTTT.